What follows are 9 T cell receptor beta chains derived from one specimen sequenced in a study of immune cell composition in non-small cell lung cancer. Normal lung was sampled as far from the tumour as possible, at least 3 cm. Assay: immunoSEQ multiplex PCR; the TCRdb copy retains only in-frame clones and omits some. The profile shows more than 15,000 clones, about 80% of them singletons. These sequences were also reported in another study, on CD4 T cells in lung cancer.

Sample: non-adjacent lung tissue. The receptor set was obtained from a human donor with non-small cell lung cancer.

Remarks on this clone: The same CDR3 is also encoded by other DNA sequences in this sample. V is TRBV5-1 and J is TRBJ1-3; maybe TRBD1 (5 bases). Germline V gene sequence: CDR1 SGHRS, CDR2 YFSETQ. The CDR3 has 15 residues. V lost 4 bases to trimming and J lost 4 bases, with 15 bases between them. The CDR3 here is CASSLTGGSGNTIYF. CDR3 DNA: TGCGCCAGCAGCCTGACGGGGGGTTCGGGAAACACCATATATTTT.

The sample holds one count of this clone. V usage is TRBV9 and J usage is TRBJ2-5, with 7 nucleotides matching TRBD2. Germline CDR1 SGDLS, CDR2 YYNGEE. After removal of 0 bases from V and 3 bases from J, the junction contained 23 bases not matched to a gene. The CDR3 has 21 amino acids. In DNA, the CDR3 is TGTGCCAGCAGCGTAGGGAATTCCCTCCCCTCACGGGCAGGGAGGGAAGAGACCCAGTACTTC. Protein: CASSVGNSLPSRAGREETQYF.

The chain carries TRBV7-3 and TRBJ2-1; D possibly uses TRBD1 or TRBD2 (7 bases each). Germline V CDR1 and CDR2: SGHTA, FQGTGA. This CDR3 is built from 14 residues. Trimming cost V 6 bases and J 7 bases, with 16 bases left between them. The CDR3 protein is CASSVGGGWNEQFF. DNA for the CDR3: TGTGCCAGCAGTGTGGGAGGGGGCTGGAATGAGCAGTTCTTC.

The chain recombines TRBV30 with TRBJ1-1; unclear D gene. This CDR3 is 14 amino acids long. V gave up 4 bases and J gave up 1 base, with 13 bases separating them. Germline V gene data show CDR1 as GTSNPN and CDR2 as SVGIG (reference sequence). The CDR3 is CAWTPQGTNTEAFF. In DNA, the CDR3 is TGTGCCTGGACACCCCAAGGTACGAACACTGAAGCTTTCTTT.

V gene TRBV19 combines with J gene TRBJ2-5; 9 bases are shared with TRBD2. The CDR3 is 16 amino acids. V lost 5 bases and J lost 7; bases outside the gene matches: 14. In germline, CDR1 is LNHDA, CDR2 SQIVND (reference sequence). CDR3 sequence: CASSFNSGGLQTTQYF. The CDR3 DNA reads TGTGCCAGTAGTTTCAATAGCGGGGGCCTTCAAACGACCCAGTACTTC.

The chain is built from TRBV10-2 and TRBJ2-3; 8 bases are a match to TRBD2. The CDR3 contains 14 residues. Losses at the gene ends were 4 bases for V and 3 bases for J; bases not matched to a gene: 3. Per germline, CDR1 WSHSY and CDR2 SAAADI. The CDR3 DNA is TGCGCCAGCAGTGTCAGCGGGGGTACAGATACGCAGTATTTT. Its translation is CASSVSGGTDTQYF.

This chain links TRBV18 with TRBJ2-3; 7 bases agree with TRBD1. J was trimmed by 0 bases and V by 1 base; bases with no gene match: 1. This CDR3 contains 15 residues. CDR1 and CDR2 (germline): KGHSH, LQKENI. CDR3 sequence reads: CASSPQQGSTDTQYF. CDR3 bases: TGTGCCAGCTCACCACAACAGGGGAGCACAGATACGCAGTATTTT.

V is TRBV6-6 and J is TRBJ1-6, with TRBD1 as a possible D gene (5 bases). The germline V gene has CDR1 MNHNY and CDR2 SVGAGI (reference sequence). The CDR3 contains 13 residues. The V and J ends lost 4 bases and 12 bases respectively, with 13 bases between them. CDR3 in amino acids: CASSFRDPQPLHF. The CDR3 DNA follows: TGTGCCAGCAGTTTCCGGGACCCACAACCCCTCCACTTT.

The V call is TRBV7-2, the J call TRBJ2-1; D gene uncertain. In germline, CDR1 is SGHTA, CDR2 FQGNSA. V lost 5 bases, J lost 9 bases, and 8 bases lay in between. This CDR3 has 11 residues. The CDR3 region is CASSPLFEQFF. In DNA, the CDR3 is TGTGCCAGCAGCCCTCTTTTTGAGCAGTTCTTC.